The clone carrying this T cell receptor beta chain has ten or more counts. As yet, its antigen is unknown. TCR beta VDJ combinations and CDR3 sequences were profiled from genomic DNA. TCRdb processed the reads anew with MiXCR; each CDR3 protein has one entry. The table has some 220,000 distinct CDR3 sequences, 30% to 35% seen once. The V end lost 3 bases, the J end lost 1 base, and 10 bases lay between the germline ends. The germline V gene has CDR1 SGHRS and CDR2 YFSETQ. This CDR3 is 14 amino acids long. This sample is part of a study of CD8+CD57+ T cells in acquired aplastic anemia. Background on the study: The DNA of sorted CD4+ and CD8+ cells averaged roughly 3.2 ug. The study's findings and limits: A set of twenty-nine CD8+ CDR3 sequences was shared between patients and controls, and these sequences appeared highly expressed in patients.

The source of this sequence is a human donor in good health, serving as a control. The sequenced material came from sorted CD4+, CD8+, or CD8+CD57+ T cells (not recorded which) from PBMCs. The V and J genes are TRBV5-1 and TRBJ1-2; D is unresolved. CDR3 in DNA: TGCGCCAGCAGCTGGGTCACAGTTAACTATGGCTACACCTTC. It translates to CASSWVTVNYGYTF.